What follows are 11 T cell receptor beta chains derived from one specimen sequenced in a study of cytomegalovirus exposure and HLA in healthy donors. It was with 60 Vbeta and 13 Jbeta primers that the PCR ran. Generated by immunoSEQ multiplex PCR, the TCRdb table keeps only in-frame clones and is missing some. The top ten clones hold approximately 4.1% of a sample with about 140,000 clones, about four fifths of them seen once. Sequenced: PBMCs. The receptors come from a man aged 35 to 55 in good health and CMV-seronegative.

The chain combines TRBV4-2 with TRBJ2-7; TRBD2 aligns across 12 bases. The CDR3 extends over 18 amino acids. The V and J ends lost 1 base and 0 bases, in that order; junction bases with no gene match: 7. Germline values: CDR1 LGHNA, CDR2 YNFKEQ. CDR3 sequence (DNA): TGTGCCAGCAGCCAAGGTGGGCAGACTAGCGGGAGCTCCTACGAGCAGTACTTC. Translated, it gives CASSQGGQTSGSSYEQYF.

The V gene is TRBV2, the J gene TRBJ1-6, with TRBD1 identical over 7 bases. V trimming: 4 bases; J trimming: 7 bases; junction bases outside the gene matches: 10. There are 16 residues in the CDR3. Germline V gives CDR1 SNHLY, CDR2 FYNNEI. In DNA form, the CDR3 reads TGTGCCAGCAGTGCGGAGGGGGCTATGCGAAATTCACCCCTCCACTTT. Amino acid sequence: CASSAEGAMRNSPLHF. The full variable domain, completed using reference TRBV2 and TRBJ1-6, is EPEVTQTPSHQVTQMGQEVILRCVPISNHLYFYWYRQILGQKVEFLVSFYNNEISEKSEIFDDQFSVERPDGSNFTLKIRSTKLEDSAMYFCASSAEGAMRNSPLHFGNGTRLTVT.

The rearrangement links TRBV30 to TRBJ2-5; 9 bases align to TRBD2. Germline CDR1 reads GTSNPN; CDR2 reads SVGIG (reference sequence). This CDR3 is 12 amino acids long. V shed 7 bases, J shed 7 bases, and the junction held 7 bases outside the gene matches. CDR3 region: CALAGAFGTQYF. As DNA, the CDR3 is TGTGCCTTAGCGGGGGCATTCGGGACCCAGTACTTC.

The V call is TRBV10-3, the J call TRBJ1-3; D uncertain. The CDR3 totals 16 residues. The germline V gene has CDR1 ENHRY and CDR2 SYGVKD. Deletions cut 6 bases from V and 0 bases from J, with 15 bases between. The CDR3 DNA reads TGTGCCATCAGAGGTAGCAGTCCGAGCTCTGGAAACACCATATATTTT. It yields the protein CAIRGSSPSSGNTIYF.

The chain uses TRBV29-1 and TRBJ2-5, with a possible D match to TRBD2 (9 bases). CDR1 is SQVTM, CDR2 ANQGSEA, per germline. This CDR3 is built from 16 residues. Trimming stripped 6 bases from V and 5 bases from J, with 25 bases between. The CDR3 region is CSVATSGGGRGETQYF. The DNA of the CDR3 is TGCAGCGTGGCTACCTCAGGGGGCGGGAGGGGGGAGACCCAGTACTTC.

The chain is built from TRBV19 and TRBJ2-7; 8 bases map to TRBD1. Germline assignment: CDR1 LNHDA and CDR2 SQIVND (reference sequence). The CDR3 runs to 16 residues. With 5 bases clipped from V and 1 base from J, the junction kept 10 bases outside the gene matches. DNA of the CDR3: TGTGCCAGTAGTGTCGGACAGGGCGCCCCTTCCTACGAGCAGTACTTC. Protein sequence: CASSVGQGAPSYEQYF.

Only one count was recorded for this clone. The chain recombines TRBV10-1 with TRBJ2-1, with TRBD1 matching over 7 bases. The CDR3 is 13 amino acids. CDR1 WNHNN and CDR2 SYGVQD come from the germline V gene (reference sequence). J gave up 13 bases and V 6 bases, and 12 bases lay outside the gene matches. The CDR3 DNA follows: TGCGCCAGCAGCGAAAAAGGACAGGTGGAACAGTTCTTC. Amino acids: CASSEKGQVEQFF.

This chain uses TRBV20-1 with TRBJ2-7; D is possibly TRBD2 (5 bases). V was pared by 1 base and J by 6 bases, with 7 bases between. The CDR3 totals 11 residues. Germline CDR1 and CDR2: DFQATT and SNEGSKA (reference sequence). Here the CDR3 DNA reads TGCAGTGCTAGAGGAGGGCGCGAGCAGTACTTC. This encodes CSARGGREQYF.

The V gene is TRBV7-2, the J gene TRBJ1-5; tentative D call: TRBD1 (6 bases). CDR3 length equals 16 residues. In germline, CDR1 is SGHTA, CDR2 FQGNSA. The germline V and J ends were trimmed by 5 bases and 2 bases, with 16 bases remaining between them. The CDR3 sequence is CASSPRGFEGNQPQHF. The CDR3 DNA sequence: TGTGCCAGCAGCCCGAGGGGGTTTGAGGGCAATCAGCCCCAGCATTTT.

In its sample, this clone was seen a few times. The gene calls are TRBV7-9 and TRBJ1-1, with D perhaps TRBD1 (5 bases). V lost 0 bases, J lost 1 base, and 9 bases lay in between. The germline CDR1 and CDR2 sequences are SEHNR and FQNEAQ (reference sequence). The CDR3 consists of 15 residues. CDR3 amino acids: CASSLAEGRNTEAFF. The CDR3 nucleotides are TGTGCCAGCAGCTTAGCGGAGGGGAGGAACACTGAAGCTTTCTTT.

The chain combines TRBV6-5 with TRBJ2-7, with a tentative D call TRBD1 (7 bases). The germline V and J ends were trimmed by 4 bases and 0 bases, with 16 bases remaining between them. Germline lookup yields CDR1 MNHEY and CDR2 SVGAGI. CDR3 length equals 16 residues. CDR3 sequence reads: CASSSGTEDYSYEQYF. As DNA, the CDR3 is TGTGCCAGCAGTTCCGGGACAGAGGACTACTCCTACGAGCAGTACTTC.